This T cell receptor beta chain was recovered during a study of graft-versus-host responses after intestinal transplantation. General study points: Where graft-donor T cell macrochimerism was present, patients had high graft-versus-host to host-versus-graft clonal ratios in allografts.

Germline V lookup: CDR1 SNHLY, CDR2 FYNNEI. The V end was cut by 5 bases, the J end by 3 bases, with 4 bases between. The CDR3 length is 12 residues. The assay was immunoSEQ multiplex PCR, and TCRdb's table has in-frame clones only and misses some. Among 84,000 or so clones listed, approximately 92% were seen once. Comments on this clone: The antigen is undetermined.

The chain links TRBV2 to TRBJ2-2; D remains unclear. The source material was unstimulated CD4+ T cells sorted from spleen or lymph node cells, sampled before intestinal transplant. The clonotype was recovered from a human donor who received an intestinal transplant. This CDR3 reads CASSPHTGELFF. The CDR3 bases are TGTGCCAGCAGTCCTCACACCGGGGAGCTGTTTTTT.